The 32 T cell receptor beta chains presented below share a single source sample, sequenced in a study of blood T cell repertoires in COVID-19. Using immunoSEQ multiplex PCR, the repertoire was profiled, and TCRdb retains in-frame clones only, with some absent. The sample lists some 42,000 clones, around 85% occurring once. The specimen sequenced was peripheral blood. These receptors came from a human donor in a cohort sampled during active COVID-19.

V gene TRBV5-6 combines with J gene TRBJ1-2; 7 bases align to TRBD1. The CDR3 is 15 residues long. Unmatched junction bases numbered 9, after V lost 5 bases and J lost 2 bases. Germline CDR1 SGHDT, CDR2 YYEEEE. The CDR3 coding sequence is TGTGCCAGCAGGCCTCAGACAGGGTCAAACTATGGCTACACCTTC. Translating it yields CASRPQTGSNYGYTF.

The J gene is TRBJ2-1, the V gene TRBV30; D possibly corresponds to TRBD2 (5 bases). Per germline, CDR1 GTSNPN and CDR2 SVGIG (reference sequence). V was shortened by 0 bases and J by 5 bases, with 11 bases between the two germline ends. The CDR3 is made up of 14 amino acids. The CDR3 DNA reads as TGTGCCTGGAGTGTGAGCAGGACTCACAATGAGCAGTTCTTC. Protein sequence: CAWSVSRTHNEQFF.

CDR3 DNA sequence: TGTGCCAGCAGGGGGTGGGAGAAAGAGACCCAGTACTTC. It is translated as CASRGWEKETQYF. The V call is TRBV28, the J call TRBJ2-5, with D possibly matching TRBD2 (5 bases). This CDR3 is built from 13 residues. Germline loops: CDR1 MDHEN, CDR2 SYDVKM. The V end lost 6 bases, the J end lost 3 bases, and 11 bases lay between the germline ends.

The chain recombines TRBV7-8 with TRBJ1-3; TRBD1 matches at 10 bases. Per the germline V gene, CDR1 is SGHVS and CDR2 is FQNEAQ. This CDR3 has 15 residues. With V trimmed by 5 bases and J by 6 bases, 7 bases remained unmatched. CDR3 loop: CASSLTGTGVNTIYF. CDR3 nucleotides: TGTGCCAGCAGCCTAACCGGGACAGGGGTAAACACCATATATTTT.

In its sample, this clone was seen a few times. The V and J genes are TRBV12-5 and TRBJ1-1; D is possibly TRBD1 (5 bases). The ends were cut back, 5 bases at V and 10 bases at J, with 17 bases in the middle. The germline V gene encodes CDR1 LGHNT and CDR2 FRNRAP. CDR3 length: 13 residues. CDR3 coding DNA: TGTGCTAGTGGTCCCGGAAGGGGCCTCGGAGCTTTCTTT. It specifies CASGPGRGLGAFF.

The CDR3 sequence: CASHKQGTLYGYTF. The CDR3 DNA sequence: TGTGCCAGCCACAAACAGGGCACGCTCTATGGCTACACCTTC. The chain employs TRBV6-5 and TRBJ1-2, with D perhaps matching TRBD1 (6 bases). With 8 bases removed from V and 4 bases from J, the gap between germline ends came to 17 bases. Per germline, CDR1 MNHEY and CDR2 SVGAGI. The CDR3 has 14 amino acids.

The V gene is TRBV28, the J gene TRBJ2-3; TRBD1 matches 8 bases. The CDR3 contains 16 residues. V gave up 5 bases and J gave up 5 bases; unmatched junction bases: 12. Germline values: CDR1 MDHEN, CDR2 SYDVKM. The CDR3, as DNA: TGTGCCAGCAGTCCACCCGGACAGGGAGATGGAGATACGCAGTATTTT. Protein product: CASSPPGQGDGDTQYF.

This chain joins TRBV6-2 or TRBV6-3 and TRBJ2-6, with TRBD2 as a possible D gene (5 bases). The CDR3 has 16 residues. Per the germline V gene, CDR1 is MNHEY and CDR2 is SVGEGT. The V and J ends lost 4 bases and 1 base respectively, with 11 bases between them. The CDR3 is CASSWSGSSGANVLTF. In DNA form, the CDR3 reads TGTGCCAGCAGTTGGTCGGGGAGTTCTGGGGCCAACGTCCTGACTTTC.

This clone is labeled as medium-sized. This sequence joins TRBV12-5 and TRBJ1-2; 9 nucleotides match TRBD1. Trimming cost V 7 bases and J 3 bases; bases outside gene matches: 15. Germline CDR1 and CDR2: LGHNT and FRNRAP. The length of the CDR3 is 17 residues. The CDR3 nucleotides read TGTGCTAGTGATGCCTCTGGGGAAGGGGACAGGGACTATGGCTACACCTTC. Its protein product is CASDASGEGDRDYGYTF.

This clone showed up just once. V is TRBV7-9 and J is TRBJ2-7, with 10 bases lining up with TRBD1. The germline CDR1 and CDR2 sequences are SEHNR and FQNEAQ (reference sequence). The CDR3 length is 16 residues. V lost 5 bases and J lost 2; bases outside the gene matches: 9. The CDR3 nucleotides read TGTGCCAGCAGCCCAAACCCCGGGACAGGGGCCTACGAGCAGTACTTC. Its translation is CASSPNPGTGAYEQYF.

The chain recombines TRBV3-1 (or the pseudogene TRBV3-2) with TRBJ2-3; 13 bases fit TRBD2. The CDR3 consists of 19 residues. V dropped 1 base and J dropped 1; count of bases not matched to a gene: 8. CDR1 is LGHDT, CDR2 YNNKEL, per germline (reference sequence). For the CDR3, the DNA is TGTGCCAGCAGCCAAGGACTAGCGGGGGGCTCGGGAGGCACAGATACGCAGTATTTT. It is translated as CASSQGLAGGSGGTDTQYF.

CDR3: CASSPRYRGVNQPQHF. The CDR3 DNA follows: TGTGCCAGCTCACCACGGTACAGGGGGGTCAATCAGCCCCAGCATTTT. The chain has TRBV18 and TRBJ1-5; 8 bases are a match to TRBD1. Germline V CDR1 and CDR2: KGHSH, LQKENI. The CDR3 length is 16 residues. V lost 1 base to trimming and J lost 3 bases; unmatched junction nucleotides: 5.

The rearrangement joins TRBV7-9 to TRBJ1-4; 7 nucleotides align to TRBD1. The V gene's germline CDR1 is SEHNR and CDR2 FQNEAQ (reference sequence). J lost 8 bases, V lost 4 bases, and 7 bases had no gene match. The CDR3 extends over 14 amino acids. CDR3 in DNA: TGTGCCAGCAGCTCCGACAGGGTTACGGAAAAACTGTTTTTT. This codes for CASSSDRVTEKLFF.

The chain couples TRBV5-4 to TRBJ2-5, with TRBD2 matching over 10 bases. Germline CDR1 reads SGHNT; CDR2 reads YYREEE (reference sequence). This CDR3 contains 16 residues. V lost 4 bases to trimming and J lost 1 base; unmatched junction nucleotides: 7. The CDR3 DNA reads as TGTGCCAGCAGCGCACCCCGACTAGCGGGCCAAGAGACCCAGTACTTC. Protein product: CASSAPRLAGQETQYF.

The chain carries TRBV3-1 (or the pseudogene TRBV3-2) and TRBJ2-4; tentatively, D is TRBD2 (5 bases). Germline V gene data show CDR1 as LGHDT and CDR2 as YNNKEL (reference sequence). The CDR3 covers 12 residues. V was clipped by 1 base and J by 8 bases, with 6 bases between them. CDR3 nucleotides: TGTGCCAGCAGCCAAGTGCGGGACATTCAGTACTTC. Translation: CASSQVRDIQYF.

V and J are TRBV27 and TRBJ2-1; a possible D gene is TRBD1 (5 bases). V was trimmed by 5 bases and J by 10 bases, leaving 18 bases between them. Germline loops: CDR1 MNHEY, CDR2 SMNVEV (reference sequence). The CDR3 runs 14 residues. As DNA, the CDR3 is TGTGCCAGCAGTCTTTACTTGGGGCATTGGGAGCAGTTCTTC. This codes for CASSLYLGHWEQFF.

This clone was picked up one time. This chain links TRBV7-7 with TRBJ2-3; 11 nucleotides agree with TRBD2. Germline trimming cut 5 bases from V and 7 bases from J; bases unmatched to any gene: 14. The germline V gene encodes CDR1 SSHAT and CDR2 FNYEAQ (reference sequence). The CDR3 is 17 amino acids. The CDR3 reads CASSPLGASGGPYTQYF. CDR3 nucleotides: TGTGCCAGCAGCCCTCTAGGGGCTAGCGGGGGGCCCTATACGCAGTATTTT.

The gene calls are TRBV28 and TRBJ2-7, with D possibly matching TRBD2 (6 bases). Germline values: CDR1 MDHEN, CDR2 SYDVKM. Trimming removed 5 bases at V and 3 bases at J, with 14 bases between. This CDR3 spans 14 amino acids. CDR3 bases: TGTGCCAGCAGTACCGGAGGGGTTAACTACGAGCAGTACTTC. Translation: CASSTGGVNYEQYF.

This chain uses TRBV9 with TRBJ2-3, with TRBD1 identical over 7 bases. The germline V gene encodes CDR1 SGDLS and CDR2 YYNGEE. This CDR3 has 15 residues. The trim removed 5 bases at V and 2 bases at J, leaving 8 bases unmatched. The CDR3 DNA follows: TGTGCCAGCAGTTCTACAGGGGCCCTCACAGATACGCAGTATTTT. Protein: CASSSTGALTDTQYF.

The chain joins TRBV4-2 to TRBJ2-1; D unresolved. CDR3 length: 15 amino acids. Germline V gene sequence: CDR1 LGHNA, CDR2 YNFKEQ. Deletions cut 2 bases from V and 7 bases from J, with 15 bases between. The CDR3 DNA is TGTGCCAGCAGCCAACGGTACCCCTTTTCTAATGAGCAGTTCTTC. Translating it yields CASSQRYPFSNEQFF.

V and J are TRBV29-1 and TRBJ1-2; D is possibly TRBD1 (5 bases). CDR1 is SQVTM, CDR2 ANQGSEA, per germline. This CDR3 region has 12 residues. V was trimmed by 3 bases and J by 6 bases, leaving 11 bases between them. For the CDR3, the DNA is TGCAGCGTTGATGCAGGGCTGGATGGCTACACCTTC. This encodes CSVDAGLDGYTF.

The chain is built from TRBV19 and TRBJ2-7; weak D call: TRBD1 (5 bases). CDR3 length: 14 amino acids. Trimming took off 5 bases at V and 0 bases at J, with 11 bases between the two ends. CDR1 is LNHDA and CDR2 is SQIVND in the germline V gene (reference sequence). CDR3 amino acids: CASSSQGNSYEQYF. The CDR3 DNA sequence: TGTGCCAGTAGTTCGCAGGGAAACTCCTACGAGCAGTACTTC.

The chain is built from TRBV4-1 and TRBJ1-4, with D possibly being TRBD1 (6 bases). V was pared by 0 bases and J by 8 bases, with 13 bases between. There are 15 residues in the CDR3. CDR1 and CDR2 (germline): MGHRA, YSYEKL. Written as DNA, the CDR3 is TGCGCCAGCAGCCAAGATTTCGGACAGCAGGAAAAACTGTTTTTT. It is translated as CASSQDFGQQEKLFF.

The chain couples TRBV7-3 to TRBJ2-5; no clear D gene. From germline, CDR1 is SGHTA and CDR2 FQGTGA. This CDR3 contains 12 residues. The V gene lost 5 bases and the J gene lost 5 bases, with 9 bases spanning the gap. The chain's CDR3 is CASSLYGETQYF. DNA of the CDR3: TGTGCCAGCAGCCTGTACGGGGAGACCCAGTACTTC. The full variable domain, its missing parts supplied by reference TRBV7-3 and TRBJ2-5, is GAGVSQTPSNKVTEKGKYVELRCDPISGHTALYWYRQSLGQGPEFLIYFQGTGAADDSGLPNDRFFAVRPEGSVSTLKIQRTERGDSAVYLCASSLYGETQYFGPGTRLLVL.

This chain connects TRBV19 to TRBJ1-2; tentative D call: TRBD1 (5 bases). CDR1 is LNHDA and CDR2 is SQIVND in the germline V gene (reference sequence). V was shortened by 7 bases and J by 8 bases, with 20 bases between the two germline ends. This CDR3 has 14 amino acids. The CDR3 protein is CASTPTHRMSGYTF. CDR3 DNA sequence: TGTGCCAGTACCCCCACCCACAGGATGAGCGGCTACACCTTC.

The rearrangement joins TRBV5-1 to TRBJ2-5; D is perhaps TRBD2 (5 bases). The V end lost 5 bases, the J end lost 5 bases, and 13 bases lay between the germline ends. The length of the CDR3 is 13 residues. The V gene's germline CDR1 is SGHRS and CDR2 YFSETQ. The CDR3 bases are TGCGCCAGCAGTGCCTCTTGGGAGGAGACCCAGTACTTC. Its protein product is CASSASWEETQYF.

V usage is TRBV19 and J usage is TRBJ2-7; perhaps TRBD2 as D (7 bases). Germline CDR1 reads LNHDA; CDR2 reads SQIVND (reference sequence). This CDR3 has 14 amino acids. V lost 7 bases, J lost 7 bases, and 20 bases lay in between. The DNA for the CDR3 is TGTGCCAGTACGTCTGGGGGGGCCTGGGGAGAGCAGTACTTC. Translation: CASTSGGAWGEQYF. Variable domain in full (rest from reference TRBV19 and TRBJ2-7): DGGITQSPKYLFRKEGQNVTLSCEQNLNHDAMYWYRQDPGQGLRLIYYSQIVNDFQKGDIAEGYSVSREKKESFPLTVTSAQKNPTAFYLCASTSGGAWGEQYFGPGTRLTVT.

The chain recombines TRBV6-5 with TRBJ1-4, with TRBD1 matching 8 bases. The V and J ends lost 6 bases and 5 bases, in that order; junction bases with no gene match: 8. This CDR3 region has 15 residues. Germline-derived CDR1 and CDR2 are MNHEY and SVGAGI. As DNA, the CDR3 is TGTGCCAGCAGGAGGGGGGGACAGGTCAATGAAAAACTGTTTTTT. Residues: CASRRGGQVNEKLFF.

This clone came up once. The chain joins TRBV11-3 to TRBJ1-1, with D possibly matching TRBD1 (5 bases). Trimming cost V 0 bases and J 5 bases, with 10 bases left between them. This CDR3 is 14 amino acids long. The germline CDR1 and CDR2 sequences are SGHNT and YENEEA. CDR3: CASSLEGGKTEAFF. In DNA form, the CDR3 reads TGTGCCAGCAGCTTAGAGGGGGGGAAAACTGAAGCTTTCTTT.

The rearrangement uses TRBV29-1 and TRBJ1-2; maybe TRBD1 (5 bases). Germline loops: CDR1 SQVTM, CDR2 ANQGSEA. The CDR3 consists of 13 residues. V was clipped by 4 bases and J by 1 base, with 10 bases between them. The CDR3 DNA sequence: TGCAGCGTTGCAGGGCAGGGTAACTATGGCTACACCTTC. Its translation is CSVAGQGNYGYTF.

The V and J genes are TRBV7-9 and TRBJ2-3, with 8 bases matching TRBD1. Germline loops: CDR1 SEHNR, CDR2 FQNEAQ (reference sequence). CDR3 length: 14 residues. Unmatched junction bases numbered 0, after V lost 3 bases and J lost 1 base. The CDR3 region has the DNA TGTGCCAGCAGCTTGGGACAGGGCACAGATACGCAGTATTTT. Its translation: CASSLGQGTDTQYF.

This clone appeared a single time. J is TRBJ1-4 and V is TRBV7-8; a possible D gene is TRBD1 (6 bases). The germline V gene encodes CDR1 SGHVS and CDR2 FQNEAQ. V lost 4 bases, J lost 7 bases, and 13 bases lay in between. The CDR3 spans 14 residues. For the CDR3, the DNA is TGTGCCAGCAGCTACAGGGCTAGCGGTGAAAAACTGTTTTTT. This translates into CASSYRASGEKLFF.